The next 17 T cell receptor beta chains were all read from a single sample in a study of cytomegalovirus exposure and HLA in healthy donors. Both 60 Vbeta primers and 13 Jbeta primers went into the PCR. Measured with immunoSEQ multiplex PCR; TCRdb has only the in-frame clones, and not every one. The data hold about 160,000 clones, with around 80% observed a single time. Sequenced: PBMCs. The receptors originated from a woman between 40 and 55 years old in good health and CMV-seropositive.

There are a few counts of this clone. V is TRBV6-6 and J is TRBJ1-2, with D possibly being TRBD1 (5 bases). The CDR3 extends over 14 amino acids. CDR1 MNHNY and CDR2 SVGAGI come from the germline V gene (reference sequence). Trimming removed 4 bases at V and 2 bases at J, with 11 bases between. The CDR3 is CASSSTTANYGYTF. CDR3 bases: TGTGCCAGCAGTTCCACGACAGCGAACTATGGCTACACCTTC.

The count of this clone is one. Here the CDR3 reads CASSYSSGVGNTIYF. The CDR3 DNA reads as TGTGCCAGCAGTTACTCGAGCGGGGTTGGAAACACCATATATTTT. This chain joins TRBV6-5 and TRBJ1-3; no clear D gene. Trimming left V 0 bases short and J 3 bases short, with 9 bases between. Germline V gene lookup returns CDR1 MNHEY and CDR2 SVGAGI. The CDR3 is made up of 15 amino acids.

There are a few counts of this clone. Its ends do not fully match the called genes, so a read error is possible. The chain recombines TRBV7-7 with TRBJ2-5; TRBD2 matches 8 bases. In germline, CDR1 is SSHAT, CDR2 FNYEAQ (reference sequence). There are 14 residues in the CDR3. The CDR3 here is CASSPGSGGETQYF. The DNA for the CDR3 is TGTGCTAGCAGCCCCGGGAGCGGGGGCGAGACCCAGTACTTC.

This clone was seen only once. The J gene is TRBJ2-5, the V gene TRBV15, with 7 bases aligning to TRBD2. Germline V lookup: CDR1 LNHNV, CDR2 YYDKDF (reference sequence). CDR3 length: 18 residues. The V and J ends lost 0 bases and 0 bases, in that order; junction bases with no gene match: 10. This chain's CDR3 is CATSRDGLGGRYQETQYF. The DNA for the CDR3 is TGTGCCACCAGCAGAGATGGATTGGGGGGGAGGTACCAAGAGACCCAGTACTTC.

The chain joins TRBV7-8 to TRBJ1-2; D might be TRBD1 (5 bases). Germline CDR1 reads SGHVS; CDR2 reads FQNEAQ. Trimming cost V 5 bases and J 5 bases, with 18 bases left between them. The CDR3 runs to 15 residues. The CDR3 sequence is CASSQSLGTVYGYTF. The CDR3 DNA sequence: TGTGCCAGCAGCCAAAGCCTAGGGACTGTGTATGGCTACACCTTC.

The rearrangement uses TRBV18 and TRBJ1-1, with D unresolved. This CDR3 is 13 amino acids long. Trimming removed 1 base at V and 4 bases at J, with 7 bases between. Germline CDR1 KGHSH, CDR2 LQKENI. CDR3 amino acids: CASSPQGGTEAFF. Written as DNA, the CDR3 is TGTGCCAGCTCACCACAAGGCGGCACTGAAGCTTTCTTT.

The chain links TRBV5-6 to TRBJ2-3; TRBD2 agrees at 8 bases. Germline V gene data show CDR1 as SGHDT and CDR2 as YYEEEE. This CDR3 is 16 amino acids long. Unmatched junction bases numbered 5, after V lost 0 bases and J lost 2 bases. The DNA for the CDR3 is TGTGCCAGCAGCTTGGGGGCGCGGGGGGTCACAGATACGCAGTATTTT. Protein product: CASSLGARGVTDTQYF. Filled out from reference TRBV5-6 and TRBJ2-3, the complete variable domain reads DAGVTQSPTHLIKTRGQQVTLRCSPKSGHDTVSWYQQALGQGPQFIFQYYEEEERQRGNFPDRFSGHQFPNYSSELNVNALLLGDSALYLCASSLGARGVTDTQYFGPGTRLTVL.

The chain is built from TRBV11-3 and TRBJ1-4, with no clear D. Per germline, CDR1 SGHNT and CDR2 YENEEA. Trimming left V 5 bases short and J 8 bases short, with 12 bases between. This CDR3 region has 13 residues. CDR3 residues: CASSRGPGEKLFF. For the CDR3, the DNA is TGTGCCAGCAGCCGAGGGCCCGGGGAAAAACTGTTTTTT.

The J gene is TRBJ1-5, the V gene TRBV6-1; the D gene is possibly TRBD1 (5 bases). CDR1 MNHNS and CDR2 SASEGT come from the germline V gene. The CDR3 is made up of 14 amino acids. Trimming took 5 bases from V and 3 from J, leaving 11 bases between them. CDR3 nucleotides: TGTGCCAGCAGTCACTCGGGGGACAATCAGCCCCAGCATTTT. It is translated as CASSHSGDNQPQHF.

The chain is built from TRBV6-1 and TRBJ2-5; 10 bases line up with TRBD2. The CDR3 covers 17 residues. Trimming at V came to 2 bases and at J to 5 bases, leaving 11 bases not matched to a gene. CDR1 is MNHNS and CDR2 is SASEGT in the germline V gene. The CDR3 region has the DNA TGTGCCAGCAGTGAATCGCTAGCGGGGGAATTTTGGGAGACCCAGTACTTC. This translates into CASSESLAGEFWETQYF.

The chain recombines TRBV25-1 with TRBJ2-7; D is unclear. Germline V gene sequence: CDR1 MGHDK, CDR2 SYGVNS. V gave up 8 bases and J gave up 1 base, with 12 bases separating them. The length of the CDR3 is 13 residues. This chain's CDR3 is CASRGGPSYEQYF. As DNA, the CDR3 is TGTGCCAGCCGAGGTGGTCCATCCTACGAGCAGTACTTC.

This chain uses TRBV19 with TRBJ1-2, with a possible D match to TRBD1 (5 bases). V was shortened by 10 bases and J by 0 bases, with 18 bases between the two germline ends. CDR3 length: 15 residues. Germline-derived CDR1 and CDR2 are LNHDA and SQIVND (reference sequence). The CDR3 sequence is CAIQRQPITNYGYTF. The CDR3 DNA reads TGTGCCATTCAGAGACAGCCAATAACTAACTATGGCTACACCTTC.

In this sample, this clone turned up once. The chain links TRBV7-8 to TRBJ2-7; possibly TRBD1 for D (6 bases). This CDR3 contains 14 residues. V was cut by 5 bases and J by 3 bases, with 14 bases left in between. CDR1 and CDR2 from the germline V gene are SGHVS and FQNEAQ. The CDR3 DNA sequence: TGTGCCAGCAGCCCAGGACAGAGATTCTACGAGCAGTACTTC. Its translation: CASSPGQRFYEQYF.

The J gene is TRBJ2-7, the V gene TRBV19; 9 bases are shared with TRBD1. Germline V gives CDR1 LNHDA, CDR2 SQIVND (reference sequence). This CDR3 contains 16 residues. V lost 4 bases and J lost 3; bases outside the gene matches: 10. In DNA, the CDR3 is TGTGCCAGTAGTAACCCGGACAGGGGCAATGACTACGAGCAGTACTTC. Residues: CASSNPDRGNDYEQYF.

The rearrangement uses TRBV5-1 and TRBJ2-3; the match to TRBD1 covers 9 bases. Trimming removed 7 bases from V and 5 bases from J; junction bases left unmatched: 11. This CDR3 is 15 amino acids long. Germline lookup yields CDR1 SGHRS and CDR2 YFSETQ. CDR3 sequence: CASETGTGNLDTQYF. CDR3 DNA: TGCGCCAGCGAGACCGGGACAGGGAATTTAGATACGCAGTATTTT.

This chain connects TRBV18 to TRBJ1-2, with D perhaps matching TRBD1 (5 bases). The germline V gene encodes CDR1 KGHSH and CDR2 LQKENI. This CDR3 comprises 16 residues. V lost 6 bases to trimming and J lost 5 bases, with 22 bases between them. The CDR3 here is CASSRAGTTNRYGYTF. CDR3 coding DNA: TGTGCCAGCTCCCGGGCCGGGACTACCAACCGATATGGCTACACCTTC.

The CDR3 reads CSVGGSGGSPETQYF. The DNA of the CDR3 is TGCAGCGTTGGGGGTAGCGGGGGAAGTCCAGAGACCCAGTACTTC. The chain carries TRBV29-1 and TRBJ2-5; TRBD2 aligns across 9 bases. Germline lookup yields CDR1 SQVTM and CDR2 ANQGSEA. The junction had 10 bases not matched to a gene; V was cut back by 4 bases and J by 4 bases. The CDR3 consists of 15 residues.